This TCR beta chain was captured in a study of T cells in Graves' hyperthyroidism and ophthalmopathy. The CDR3 is made up of 13 amino acids. Findings of the study overall: A model of 13 V-J pairs discriminated ophthalmopathy from stable hyperthyroidism.

Amplification of TCR beta CDR3 regions used RNA as the template. HTBI primers drove first-round RT-PCR of the TCR CDR3. TCRdb passed the multiplex PCR reads through MiXCR, listing each CDR3 protein once. The sample has around 700,000 distinct CDR3 sequences; approximately 18% are singletons. Any symptoms of ophthalmopathy came after the first hyperthyroidism diagnosis, from which the blood sample dates. To note about this clonotype: Its target is not known. At one end the junction does not follow the germline gene, possibly because of a read error.

The chain has TRBV12-3 or TRBV12-4 and TRBJ2-5, with TRBD2 as a possible D gene (5 bases). The receptor comes from a woman aged 50 to 65 with Graves' hyperthyroidism that later progressed to Graves' ophthalmopathy. Source material: blood. This chain's CDR3 is CAGSLNSGGTQYF. The CDR3 DNA reads as TGTGCCGGCAGCTTAAACAGCGGTGGGACCCAGTACTTC.